These 10 T cell receptor beta chains were sequenced from one sample in a study of OX40 agonist ivuxolimab in advanced cancers. TCRdb's table, derived via immunoSEQ multiplex PCR, lists solely in-frame clones and lacks some. The sample lists about 40,000 clones, about 86% occurring once. This specimen was CD4+ or CD8+ T cells sorted from blood, taken in a trial of the OX40 agonist ivuxolimab. These receptors all come from an adult with an advanced solid tumor such as melanoma, head and neck, liver or kidney cancer.

The chain employs TRBV4-3 and TRBJ2-5; D is undetermined. Trimming stripped 0 bases from V and 3 bases from J, with 17 bases between. The CDR3 contains 17 residues. Germline CDR1 and CDR2: LGHNA and YSLEER. The CDR3 region is CASSQDNWALGKETQYF. The DNA of the CDR3 is TGCGCCAGCAGCCAAGATAATTGGGCCTTGGGTAAAGAGACCCAGTACTTC.

The chain uses TRBV14 and TRBJ2-1; a possible D gene is TRBD2 (7 bases). The V gene's germline CDR1 is SGHDN and CDR2 FVKESK. Trimming shortened V by 3 bases and J by 2 bases, and 14 bases separated the two germline ends. The CDR3 length is 16 residues. The CDR3 DNA follows: TGTGCCAGCAGCCATATCAGGGAGGGGGCCTACAATGAGCAGTTCTTC. This translates into CASSHIREGAYNEQFF.

This chain links TRBV25-1 with TRBJ1-6; 8 nucleotides align to TRBD1. The CDR3 runs 18 residues. CDR1 and CDR2 from the germline V gene are MGHDK and SYGVNS. V dropped 7 bases and J dropped 1; count of bases not matched to a gene: 12. The CDR3: CASTSEGQDLSYNSPLHF. The CDR3 nucleotides are TGTGCCAGCACCTCCGAGGGACAGGACCTGTCCTATAATTCACCCCTCCACTTT.

V usage is TRBV6-1 and J usage is TRBJ2-7; D not certain. V gave up 1 base and J gave up 3 bases, with 7 bases separating them. Germline values: CDR1 MNHNS, CDR2 SASEGT. The CDR3 loop spans 13 amino acids. CDR3 DNA: TGTGCCAGCAGTGAAGTTTGGGGCTACGAGCAGTACGTC. It is translated as CASSEVWGYEQYV.

V usage is TRBV4-3 and J usage is TRBJ2-3; TRBD2 might be the D (6 bases). This CDR3 is built from 16 residues. Per germline, CDR1 LGHNA and CDR2 YSLEER. Trimming left V 0 bases short and J 2 bases short, with 12 bases between. In DNA form, the CDR3 reads TGCGCCAGCAGCCAAGAGTCGGGACTCTACACAGATACGCAGTATTTT. Translating gives CASSQESGLYTDTQYF.

This CDR3 is CASSQSLAGASAEQFF. The CDR3 bases are TGCGCCAGCAGCCAATCCCTAGCGGGGGCGTCGGCCGAGCAGTTCTTC. This sequence joins TRBV4-1 and TRBJ2-1; 10 bases line up with TRBD2. The junction had 11 bases not matched to a gene; V was cut back by 2 bases and J by 10 bases. The length of the CDR3 is 16 residues. Germline values: CDR1 MGHRA, CDR2 YSYEKL.

This chain connects TRBV7-9 to TRBJ2-1; a weak D match, TRBD1 (6 bases). V gave up 4 bases and J gave up 6 bases, with 22 bases separating them. The CDR3 sequence is 17 residues long. Per germline, CDR1 SEHNR and CDR2 FQNEAQ (reference sequence). CDR3 nucleotide sequence: TGTGCCAGCAGCTCACAACAGGGATCTCAGAGGCTCAATGAGCAGTTCTTC. Protein: CASSSQQGSQRLNEQFF. Supplemented by reference TRBV7-9 and TRBJ2-1, the full variable domain reads DTGVSQNPRHKITKRGQNVTFRCDPISEHNRLYWYRQTLGQGPEFLTYFQNEAQLEKSRLLSDRFSAERPKGSFSTLEIQRTEQGDSAMYLCASSSQQGSQRLNEQFFGPGTRLTVL.

The rearrangement uses TRBV19 and TRBJ1-2; TRBD1 matches 11 bases. V was pared by 9 bases and J by 8 bases, with 11 bases of the junction left unmatched. The CDR3 contains 14 residues. Germline CDR1 and CDR2: LNHDA and SQIVND (reference sequence). CDR3 DNA: TGTGCCAGAGACGGTCCGGGACAGGGGGTGGGCTACACCTTC. It yields the protein CARDGPGQGVGYTF.

This sequence joins TRBV27 and TRBJ2-7; TRBD2 agrees at 10 bases. V shed 2 bases and J 5 bases; nucleotides not matched to a gene: 6. Germline loops: CDR1 MNHEY, CDR2 SMNVEV (reference sequence). The CDR3 loop spans 15 amino acids. The CDR3 DNA reads TGTGCCAGCAGTTTAATAGCGGGAGGTTTCCACGAGCAGTACTTC. Amino acid sequence: CASSLIAGGFHEQYF.

The chain has TRBV5-4 and TRBJ2-5; 8 bases line up with TRBD1. Trimming at V came to 3 bases and at J to 11 bases, leaving 9 bases not matched to a gene. The CDR3 length is 13 residues. Germline CDR1 is SGHNT and CDR2 is YYREEE (reference sequence). The CDR3 DNA follows: TGTGCCAGCAGCTACGGACAGGGAGGAAGTCAGTACTTC. It codes for CASSYGQGGSQYF.